The rows below give T cell receptor beta chains drawn from one sample of a study of T cell responses to AZD1222 COVID-19 vaccine. The assay was immunoSEQ multiplex PCR, and TCRdb's table has in-frame clones only and misses some. The sample contains about 150,000 clones, about 88% of which appear only once. This sample comprised peripheral blood, obtained on day 0 of AZD1222 vaccination. The receptors originated from an adult in good health. CDR3s include the opening cysteine and the closing phenylalanine or tryptophan. A D gene is named only where the DNA matches it firmly. Some rows mark clone size as missing; the rest say once, few, many or name a class of expanded clone.

TRBJ2-5,TRBV5-1,-,-,CASSLVVGQKETQYF,TGCGCCAGCAGCTTGGTCGTCGGACAGAAAGAGACCCAGTACTTC
TRBJ1-5,TRBV2,-,-,CASRPQGRSGNQPQHF,TGTGCCAGCCGACCCCAGGGACGTAGCGGCAATCAGCCCCAGCATTTT
TRBJ1-1,TRBV5-4,-,TRBD1,CASSLDRGVTEAFF,TGTGCCAGCAGCTTGGACAGGGGAGTGACTGAAGCTTTCTTT
TRBJ2-5,TRBV5-1,-,TRBD1,CASTMTGSETQYF,TGCGCCAGCACCATGACAGGGTCGGAGACCCAGTACTTC
TRBJ1-1,TRBV19,-,-,CASTRTQLGGTRTEAFF,TGTGCCAGTACCCGAACACAACTTGGGGGGACGAGAACTGAAGCTTTCTTT
TRBJ2-2,TRBV13,-,-,CASSLDGLFAGELFF,TGTGCCAGCAGCTTAGATGGCCTATTCGCCGGGGAGCTGTTTTTT
TRBJ2-7,TRBV6-1,-,-,CASSETRGEQYF,TGTGCCAGCAGTGAAACCAGGGGCGAGCAGTACTTC
TRBJ1-2,TRBV6-5,-,TRBD1,CASSYSGQSLYGYTF,TGTGCCAGCAGTTACTCGGGACAGTCACTCTATGGCTACACCTTC
TRBJ2-7,TRBV6-5,-,TRBD1,CASKGQGASQQYF,TGTGCCAGCAAGGGACAGGGTGCATCGCAGCAGTACTTC
TRBJ1-2,TRBV6-1,-,-,CASSDPGGNYGYTF,TGTGCCAGCAGTGACCCGGGGGGTAACTATGGCTACACCTTC
TRBJ2-7,TRBV6-5,-,TRBD1,CASSLQGAYEQYF,TGTGCCAGCAGCTTACAGGGGGCTTACGAGCAGTACTTC
TRBJ1-4,TRBV5-1,-,TRBD1,CASSLGQGNEKLFF,TGCGCCAGCAGCTTGGGACAGGGTAATGAAAAACTGTTTTTT
TRBJ1-2,TRBV4-1,-,-,CASSHPGNYGYTF,TGCGCCAGCAGCCATCCCGGCAACTATGGCTACACCTTC
TRBJ2-7,TRBV7-2,-,-,CASSLGGARSYEQYF,TGTGCCAGCAGCTTAGGAGGGGCCCGCTCCTACGAGCAGTACTTC
TRBJ2-7,TRBV28,-,TRBD1,CASRTGQGAQEQYF,TGTGCCAGCAGGACGGGACAGGGGGCGCAGGAGCAGTACTTC
TRBJ1-2,TRBV6-2/TRBV6-3,-,-,CASSSTDYYGYTF,TGTGCCAGCAGTTCGACTGATTACTATGGCTACACCTTC
TRBJ2-1,TRBV11-2,-,TRBD2,CASSALGAGAYNEQFF,TGTGCCAGCAGCGCTCTCGGGGCGGGGGCCTACAATGAGCAGTTCTTC
TRBJ2-3,TRBV7-9,once,-,CASSLSITDTQYF,TGTGCCAGCAGCTTAAGCATCACAGATACGCAGTATTTT
TRBJ2-3,TRBV11-2,once,-,CASSLAGFTTDTQYF,TGTGCCAGCAGCTTAGCTGGTTTTACAACAGATACGCAGTATTTT
TRBJ1-4,TRBV29-1,-,-,CSVGRQGEKLFF,TGCAGCGTTGGGAGGCAAGGTGAAAAACTGTTTTTT
TRBJ1-2,TRBV6-5,-,-,CASRPRSNYGYTF,TGTGCCAGCAGGCCGAGGTCTAACTATGGCTACACCTTC
TRBJ2-1,TRBV5-5,-,-,CASSLLPNLRDEQFF,TGTGCCAGCAGCTTGCTCCCCAATCTCCGGGATGAGCAGTTCTTC
TRBJ2-1,TRBV4-3,-,-,CASSQAGRDEQFF,TGCGCCAGCAGCCAAGCGGGCAGGGATGAGCAGTTCTTC
TRBJ2-7,TRBV6-5,-,TRBD2,CASSLDRGGPYEQYF,TGTGCCAGCAGTCTTGATCGGGGGGGCCCCTACGAGCAGTACTTC
TRBJ2-1,TRBV10-3,few,-,CAISESTALDEQFF,TGTGCCATCAGTGAGTCGACGGCTTTGGATGAGCAGTTCTTC
TRBJ2-7,TRBV18,once,-,CASSPRNPAYEQYF,TGTGCCAGCTCACCACGGAACCCAGCTTACGAGCAGTACTTC
TRBJ1-3,TRBV25-1,-,TRBD1,CASTWDSTLGNTIYF,TGTGCCAGCACCTGGGACAGCACCCTTGGAAACACCATATATTTT
TRBJ1-5,TRBV19,once,-,CASSPLGSYSNQPQHF,TGTGCCAGTAGCCCCTTGGGGAGCTATAGCAATCAGCCCCAGCATTTT
TRBJ1-1,TRBV7-2,-,-,CASSLAFGEAFF,TGTGCCAGCAGCTTAGCGTTTGGCGAAGCTTTCTTT
TRBJ2-2,TRBV3-1/TRBV3-2,-,TRBD1,CASSHVLTGATGELFF,TGTGCCAGCAGCCATGTCCTGACAGGGGCCACCGGGGAGCTGTTTTTT
TRBJ2-7,TRBV18,-,-,CASSPILGSYEQYF,TGTGCCAGCTCACCAATTCTGGGGTCCTACGAGCAGTACTTC
TRBJ2-7,TRBV12-3/TRBV12-4,-,-,CASRYLSYEQYF,TGTGCCAGCAGGTACCTCTCCTACGAGCAGTACTTC
TRBJ2-2,TRBV7-3,-,TRBD2,CASSSGGTGELFF,TGTGCCAGCAGCAGCGGGGGCACCGGGGAGCTGTTTTTT